This T cell receptor (beta chain) was sequenced during a study of T-cell reconstitution after alpha-beta-depleted transplantation in children. Broader study findings: Several hundred expanded graft clones reportedly supplied alpha-beta T cells about two months after transplant. Surviving thymic progenitors and recipient T cells were the source of high TCRbeta diversity at day 60 in some patients.

The CDR3 is made up of 14 amino acids. The V gene lost 3 bases and the J gene lost 3 bases, with 9 bases spanning the gap. A TCRbeta library incorporating unique molecular identifiers was prepared. TCRdb re-derived calls from the PCR reads in MiXCR, one entry per CDR3 protein. The sample lists around 270,000 distinct CDR3 sequences, 10% occurring once. This clonotype has a count of ten or more. Its antigen is as yet unknown. This TCR was recovered from a boy under two years old with acute myeloid leukemia, due to receive a stem cell transplant. V and J are TRBV12-3 or TRBV12-4 and TRBJ1-5, with D unresolved. The sequenced sample was PBMCs, obtained before TCRalphabeta/CD19-depleted stem cell transplant. The CDR3 reads CASSFRGINQPQHF. The DNA for the CDR3 is TGTGCCAGCAGTTTCCGGGGAATCAATCAGCCCCAGCATTTT.